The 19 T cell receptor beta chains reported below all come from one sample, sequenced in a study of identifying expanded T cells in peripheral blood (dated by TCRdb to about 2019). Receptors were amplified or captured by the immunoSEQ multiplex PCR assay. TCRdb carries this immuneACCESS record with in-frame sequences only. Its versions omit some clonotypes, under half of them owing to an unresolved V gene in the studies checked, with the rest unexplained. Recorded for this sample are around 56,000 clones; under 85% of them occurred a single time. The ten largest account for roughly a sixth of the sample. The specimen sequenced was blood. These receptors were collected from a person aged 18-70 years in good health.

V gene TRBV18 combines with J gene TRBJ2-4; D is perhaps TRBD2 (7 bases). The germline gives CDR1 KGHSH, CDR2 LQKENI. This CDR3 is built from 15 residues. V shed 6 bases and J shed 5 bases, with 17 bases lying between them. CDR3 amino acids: CASSLKRGAENIQYF. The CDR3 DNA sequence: TGTGCCAGCTCCCTTAAACGGGGGGCAGAAAACATTCAGTACTTC.

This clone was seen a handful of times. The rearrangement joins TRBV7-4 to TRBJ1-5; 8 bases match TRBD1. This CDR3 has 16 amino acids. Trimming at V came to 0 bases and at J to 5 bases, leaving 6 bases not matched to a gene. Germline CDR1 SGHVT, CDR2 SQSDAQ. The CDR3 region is CASSLARDRSYQPQHF. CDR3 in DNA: TGTGCCAGCAGCTTAGCGAGGGACAGGTCTTATCAGCCCCAGCATTTT.

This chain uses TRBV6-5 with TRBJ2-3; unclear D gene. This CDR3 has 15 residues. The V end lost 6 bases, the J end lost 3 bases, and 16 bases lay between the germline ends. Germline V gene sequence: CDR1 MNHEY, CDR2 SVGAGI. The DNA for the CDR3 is TGTGCCAGCAGCCCCCCGGCTACCCGAACAGATACGCAGTATTTT. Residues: CASSPPATRTDTQYF.

CDR3 protein: CASSVDGGYNEQFF. CDR3 bases: TGTGCCAGCAGCGTAGACGGGGGCTACAATGAGCAGTTCTTC. The chain links TRBV9 to TRBJ2-1; possibly TRBD2 for D (6 bases). The CDR3 is 14 residues long. The germline gives CDR1 SGDLS, CDR2 YYNGEE. The V end lost 0 bases, the J end lost 3 bases, and 7 bases lay between the germline ends.

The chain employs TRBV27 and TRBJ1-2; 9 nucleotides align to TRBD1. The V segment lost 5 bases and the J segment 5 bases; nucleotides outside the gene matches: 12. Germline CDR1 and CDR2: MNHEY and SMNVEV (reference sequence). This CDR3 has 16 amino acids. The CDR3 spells CASSHHPDRGLYGYTF. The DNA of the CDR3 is TGTGCCAGCAGTCACCACCCGGACAGGGGTCTTTATGGCTACACCTTC.

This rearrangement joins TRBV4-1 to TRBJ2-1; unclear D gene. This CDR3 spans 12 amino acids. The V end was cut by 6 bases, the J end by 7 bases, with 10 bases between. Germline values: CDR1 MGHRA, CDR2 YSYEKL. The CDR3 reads CASRAENNEQFF. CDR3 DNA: TGCGCCAGCAGGGCAGAGAATAATGAGCAGTTCTTC.

The CDR3 coding sequence is TGTGCCTGGAGTGTACGTTCCAGGGGGCCCCACAGGACGGCGAGGGCCGGGGAGCTGTTTTTT. Its translation is CAWSVRSRGPHRTARAGELFF. This sequence joins TRBV30 and TRBJ2-2, with TRBD1 matching over 8 bases. The CDR3 consists of 21 residues. J gave up 6 bases and V 0 bases, and 24 bases lay outside the gene matches. CDR1 and CDR2 from the germline V gene are GTSNPN and SVGIG (reference sequence).

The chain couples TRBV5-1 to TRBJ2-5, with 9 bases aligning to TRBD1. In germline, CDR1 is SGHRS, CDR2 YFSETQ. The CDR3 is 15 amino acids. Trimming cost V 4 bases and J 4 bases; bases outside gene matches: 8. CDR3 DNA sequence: TGCGCCAGCAGCCGGGACAGGGCTGGAGGAGAGACCCAGTACTTC. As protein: CASSRDRAGGETQYF.

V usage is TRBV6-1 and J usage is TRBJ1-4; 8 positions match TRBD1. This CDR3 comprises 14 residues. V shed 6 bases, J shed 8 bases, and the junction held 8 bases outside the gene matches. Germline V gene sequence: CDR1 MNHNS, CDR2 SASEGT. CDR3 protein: CASSQGAKKEKLFF. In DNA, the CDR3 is TGTGCCAGCAGCCAGGGGGCCAAGAAGGAAAAACTGTTTTTT.

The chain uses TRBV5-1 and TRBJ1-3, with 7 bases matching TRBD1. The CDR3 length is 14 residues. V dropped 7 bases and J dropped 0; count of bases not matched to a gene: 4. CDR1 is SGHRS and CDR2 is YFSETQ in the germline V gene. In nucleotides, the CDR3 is TGCGCCAGCGTGGACAGGCCCTCTGGAAACACCATATATTTT. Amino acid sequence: CASVDRPSGNTIYF. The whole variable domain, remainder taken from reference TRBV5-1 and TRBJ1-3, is KAGVTQTPRYLIKTRGQQVTLSCSPISGHRSVSWYQQTPGQGLQFLFEYFSETQRNKGNFPGRFSGRQFSNSRSEMNVSTLELGDSALYLCASVDRPSGNTIYFGEGSWLTVV.

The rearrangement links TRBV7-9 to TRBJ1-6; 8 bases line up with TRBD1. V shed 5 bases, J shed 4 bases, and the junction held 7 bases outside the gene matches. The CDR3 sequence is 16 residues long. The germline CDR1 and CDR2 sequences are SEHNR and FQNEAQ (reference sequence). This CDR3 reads CASSNGQGFYNSPLHF. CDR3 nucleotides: TGTGCCAGCAGCAACGGACAGGGCTTTTATAATTCACCCCTCCACTTT.

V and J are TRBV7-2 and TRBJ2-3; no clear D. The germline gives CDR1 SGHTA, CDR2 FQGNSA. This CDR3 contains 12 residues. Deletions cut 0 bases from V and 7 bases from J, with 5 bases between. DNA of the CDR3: TGTGCCAGCAGCTTAGCGTGGAATACGCAGTATTTT. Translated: CASSLAWNTQYF. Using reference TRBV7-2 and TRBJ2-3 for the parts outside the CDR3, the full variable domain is GAGVSQSPSNKVTEKGKDVELRCDPISGHTALYWYRQSLGQGLEFLIYFQGNSAPDKSGLPSDRFSAERTGGSVSTLTIQRTQQEDSAVYLCASSLAWNTQYFGPGTRLTVL.

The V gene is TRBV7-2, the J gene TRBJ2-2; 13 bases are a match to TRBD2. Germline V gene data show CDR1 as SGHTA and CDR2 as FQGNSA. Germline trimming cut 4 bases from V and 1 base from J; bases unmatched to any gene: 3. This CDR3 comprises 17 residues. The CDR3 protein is CASSSRTSGGNTGELFF. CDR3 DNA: TGTGCCAGCAGCTCTCGGACTAGCGGGGGGAACACCGGGGAGCTGTTTTTT.

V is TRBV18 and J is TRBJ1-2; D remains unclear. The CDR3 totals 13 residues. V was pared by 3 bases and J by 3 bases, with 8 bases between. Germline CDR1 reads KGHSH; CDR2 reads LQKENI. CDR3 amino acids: CASSPREDYGYTF. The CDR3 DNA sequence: TGTGCCAGCTCACCGAGAGAGGACTATGGCTACACCTTC.

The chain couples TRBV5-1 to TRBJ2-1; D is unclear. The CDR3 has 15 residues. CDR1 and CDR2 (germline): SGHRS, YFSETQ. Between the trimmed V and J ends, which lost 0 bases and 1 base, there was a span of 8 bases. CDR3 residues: CASSLGRISYNEQFF. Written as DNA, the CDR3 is TGCGCCAGCAGCTTGGGGCGGATATCCTACAATGAGCAGTTCTTC.

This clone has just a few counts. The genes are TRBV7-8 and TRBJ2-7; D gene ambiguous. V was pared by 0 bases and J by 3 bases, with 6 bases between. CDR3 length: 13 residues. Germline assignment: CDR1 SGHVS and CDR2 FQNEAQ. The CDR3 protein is CASSLAAHYEQYF. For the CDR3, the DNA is TGTGCCAGCAGCTTAGCAGCCCACTACGAGCAGTACTTC.

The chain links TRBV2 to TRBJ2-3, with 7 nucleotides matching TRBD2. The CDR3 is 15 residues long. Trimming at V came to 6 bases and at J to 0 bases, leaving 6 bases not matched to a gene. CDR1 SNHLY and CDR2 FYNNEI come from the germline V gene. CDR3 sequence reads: CASSPSGASTDTQYF. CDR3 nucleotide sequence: TGTGCCAGCAGCCCCAGCGGGGCTAGCACAGATACGCAGTATTTT. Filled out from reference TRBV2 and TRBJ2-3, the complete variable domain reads EPEVTQTPSHQVTQMGQEVILRCVPISNHLYFYWYRQILGQKVEFLVSFYNNEISEKSEIFDDQFSVERPDGSNFTLKIRSTKLEDSAMYFCASSPSGASTDTQYFGPGTRLTVL.

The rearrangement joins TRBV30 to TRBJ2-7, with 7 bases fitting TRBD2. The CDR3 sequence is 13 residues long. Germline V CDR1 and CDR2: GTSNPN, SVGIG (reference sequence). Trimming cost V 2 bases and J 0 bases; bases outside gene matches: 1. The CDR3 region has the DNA TGTGCCTGGAGTCGGGGGGACTCCTACGAGCAGTACTTC. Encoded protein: CAWSRGDSYEQYF.

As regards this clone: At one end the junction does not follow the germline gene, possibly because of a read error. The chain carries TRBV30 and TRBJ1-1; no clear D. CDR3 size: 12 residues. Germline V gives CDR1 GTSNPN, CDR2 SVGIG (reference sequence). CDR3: CAWKAKNTEAFF. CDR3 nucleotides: TGTGCTTGGAAGGCAAAGAACACTGAAGCTTTCTTT. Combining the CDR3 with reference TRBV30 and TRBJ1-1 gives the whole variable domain SQTIHQWPATLVQPVGSPLSLECTVEGTSNPNLYWYRQAAGRGLQLLFYSVGIGQISSEVPQNLSASRPQDRQFILSSKKLLLSDSGFYLCAWKAKNTEAFFGQGTRLTVV.